This T cell receptor (beta chain) came from a study of brain T cells in children with intractable seizures. This CDR3 spans 15 amino acids. The germline CDR1 and CDR2 sequences are ENHRY and SYGVKD. Trimming shortened V by 0 bases and J by 3 bases, and 9 bases separated the two germline ends. Remarks on this clone: Its antigen is not known.

The study's findings and limits: Pre-surgery blood may have been undersampled, hiding some clones. HCMV serostatus was not known, and viral specificity came from CDR3 similarity only.

The repertoire was sequenced with immunoSEQ multiplex PCR; TCRdb's copy has only in-frame clones and lacks some. The data contain over 95,000 clones, under 95% of them singletons. Only cases whose brain tissue showed the highest T cell transcript signatures were sequenced. At least one anti-epileptic drug was given before surgery. The receptor was isolated from a boy under two years old with hemimegalencephaly and intractable seizures. The V and J genes are TRBV10-3 and TRBJ1-5, with TRBD1 as a possible D gene (5 bases). Material: peripheral blood, obtained at surgery. CDR3 nucleotide sequence: TGTGCCATCAGTGAGTCGGGACCGATCAATCAGCCCCAGCATTTT. Encoded protein: CAISESGPINQPQHF.